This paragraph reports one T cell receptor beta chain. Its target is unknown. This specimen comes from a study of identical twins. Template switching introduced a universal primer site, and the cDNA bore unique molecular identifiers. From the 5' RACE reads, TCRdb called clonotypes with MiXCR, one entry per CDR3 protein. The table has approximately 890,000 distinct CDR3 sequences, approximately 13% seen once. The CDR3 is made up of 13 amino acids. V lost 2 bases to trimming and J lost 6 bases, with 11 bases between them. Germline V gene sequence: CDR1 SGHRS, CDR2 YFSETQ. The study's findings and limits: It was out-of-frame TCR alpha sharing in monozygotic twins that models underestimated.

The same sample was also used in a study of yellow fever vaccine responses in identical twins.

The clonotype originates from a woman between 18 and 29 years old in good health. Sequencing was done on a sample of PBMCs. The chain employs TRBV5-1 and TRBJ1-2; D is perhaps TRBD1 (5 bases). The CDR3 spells CASSFQGKDGYTF. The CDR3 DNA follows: TGCGCCAGCAGCTTCCAGGGAAAGGATGGCTACACCTTC. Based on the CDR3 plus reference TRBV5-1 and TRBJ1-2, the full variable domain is KAGVTQTPRYLIKTRGQQVTLSCSPISGHRSVSWYQQTPGQGLQFLFEYFSETQRNKGNFPGRFSGRQFSNSRSEMNVSTLELGDSALYLCASSFQGKDGYTFGSGTRLTVV.